Here is one TCR beta chain with its context. Its antigen is still unknown. The input lacks base qualities; no much larger clone sits a single base away. This sample is drawn from a study of vaccination and CD4 T cells after COVID-19 (dated by TCRdb to between 2020 and 2023). For the wider study: SARS-CoV-2 positivity had been established in the convalescent patients by nasal swab PCR, and mild disease was recorded in roughly 9 of these patients and severe disease in one. The convalescent cohort included six males and four females, with two Hispanic individuals, seven Caucasians, two Asians and one multiracial person. Each participant got two doses of either the Pfizer-BioNTech BNT162b2 vaccine (n=8) or the Moderna mRNA-1273 vaccine (n=2). Post-COVID blood samples were collected from convalescent patients a median of around 100 days after diagnosis, with a range of about 35 to 161 days. Post-vaccine blood samples were taken a median of 72 days after the second vaccine dose, with a range of roughly 14 to 250 days. Overlapping spike peptide pools from SARS-CoV-2 and from the common cold coronaviruses HCoV-NL63, HCoV-OC43 and HCoV-229E were used as culture stimuli. Control cultures received a CEFX viral epitope pool as the positive control, an HIV-1 Nef peptide pool as the negative control, or no peptide. In roughly nine COVID-19 convalescent patients and 4 infection-naive healthy vaccine recipients, the spike-specific CD4+ TCR repertoire before mRNA vaccination was compared with the repertoire after mRNA vaccination.

The CDR3 measures 19 amino acids from cysteine to phenylalanine. The retained sequence is limited to the CDR3, 57 bases, with the frame set at the first base. In the germline V gene, CDR1 corresponds to LGHNA and CDR2 to YSLEER. Unmatched junction bases come to 10, with V trimmed by 0 bases and J by 0 bases. Explained via the paper, the treatment or condition label denotes: roughly nine-day PBMC culture with coronavirus spike peptide pools or control peptides (ViraFEST assay). To expand antigen-specific T cells with peptide pools and then pick out the expanded clonotypes through TCR sequencing, the study relied on the ViraFEST assay. The positive SARS-CoV-2 PCR tests of the convalescent patients were dated from March to December 2020, before the Alpha, Beta and Delta variants emerged in the United States. Each well held fewer than 2.5 million PBMCs cultured with approximately 10 ug/ml peptide pools in IMDM containing roughly 4.7% human AB serum and 7.5 to 10 IU/ml IL-2. On days 3 and 7, half of the culture medium was replaced with fresh IL-2-containing medium. After 10 days of culture, CD4+ T cells were isolated by negative selection with the EasySep CD4+ T cell isolation kit. Ficoll-Paque Plus gradient centrifugation was used to isolate PBMCs from whole blood, and the isolated PBMCs were then either used fresh or cryopreserved at -140C. In general, triplicate wells were set up for every culture condition.

The library was obtained by PCR. At the Johns Hopkins FTIC core, DNA from the cultured CD4+ T cells underwent TCR sequencing with the Oncomine TCR Beta short-read assay. Genomic DNA was extracted from the cultured CD4+ T cells with the QIAamp micro DNA kit. The Oncomine TCR Beta libraries from cultured CD4+ T cells were pooled using unique dual indexes and then sequenced on an Illumina iSeq 100. The paper's processing steps were these. Non-productive sequences were removed, and CDR3s not starting with C, not ending with F or W, or shorter than 7 amino acids were discarded. The MANAFEST web application was used to identify antigen-specific clonotypes by comparing peptide-stimulated wells against reference wells and other culture wells. For a clone to be called positive, the clone needed an FDR below 0.05, an odds ratio above 5, and a productive frequency above 0.1% in at least two of three replicate wells. A clonotype was classed as cross-reactive if the clonotype showed significant expansion both in SARS-CoV-2 spike wells and in at least one common cold coronavirus spike condition. Similarity between CDR3 sequences was evaluated in R version 3.6.1 using Levenshtein distances (stringdist) and unrooted phylogenetic trees (ape). Through fastp at Q25 and MiXCR, TCRdb rebuilt clones from the public reads, retaining in-frame beta chains. Rows are combined by CDR3 protein, so each entry shows the most common genes and DNA. TCRdb, rather than the study authors, made the V and J calls. This sample lists more than 4,500 distinct CDR3 sequences; approximately 60% were detected once. Roughly 21% of the sample comes from the top ten.

Broader findings and caveats from the paper: Nearly all vaccine-specific clones in convalescent patients (304 of 307) were mono-reactive for SARS-CoV-2 spike rather than cross-reactive with common cold coronaviruses. The median number of SARS-CoV-2-reactive clonotypes rose from 21 after infection to 35 to 45 after vaccination, but the change was not significant. Among the post-vaccine SARS-CoV-2-reactive clones in convalescent patients, a median about 87% showed up only after vaccination, which suggests vaccine-specific priming. Only a relatively small number of convalescent patients were included in the study, and early timepoints following natural infection were not analyzed.

The clonotype originates from a human donor who had recovered from COVID-19. Sequenced sample: CD4+ T cells from blood, cultured in vitro. Recombination joined TRBV4-3 with TRBJ2-2; TRBD2 agrees with 7 junctional bases. For the CDR3, the sequence is CASSQDRLAGVTNTGELFF. The sequenced DNA is TGCGCCAGCAGCCAAGATAGGTTGGCGGGGGTAACGAACACCGGGGAGCTGTTTTTT.